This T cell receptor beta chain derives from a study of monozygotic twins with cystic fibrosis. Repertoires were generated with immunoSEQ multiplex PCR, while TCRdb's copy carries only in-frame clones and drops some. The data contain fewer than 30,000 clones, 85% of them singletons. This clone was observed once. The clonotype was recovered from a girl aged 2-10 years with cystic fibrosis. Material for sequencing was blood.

The CDR3 sequence: CASSEGYRTTQETQYF. CDR3 nucleotides: TGTGCCAGCAGTGAGGGATACCGGACTACTCAAGAGACCCAGTACTTC. This chain links TRBV14 with TRBJ2-5, with D maybe TRBD2 (6 bases). Trimming stripped 6 bases from V and 2 bases from J, with 19 bases between. The CDR3 runs 16 residues. In germline, CDR1 is SGHDN, CDR2 FVKESK.